Reported below is one TCR beta chain. No antigen is known for it. CDR1 and CDR2 (germline): SGHNT, YYREEE (reference sequence). The CDR3 extends over 16 amino acids. The junction had 6 bases not matched to a gene; V was cut back by 1 base and J by 3 bases. The data originate from a study of T cells in narcolepsy. Overall study results and limits: Some memory CD4+ repertoires had no autoreactive clone sequences.

Profiling relied on immunoSEQ multiplex PCR, and the TCRdb table lists in-frame clones only, not all of them. The sample includes under 40,000 clones, around 79% of them seen just once. The genes are TRBV5-4 and TRBJ2-3; TRBD2 aligns across 9 bases. Sequences were obtained from CD45RA- memory CD4+ T cells from PBMCs. This TCR was sampled from a human donor with narcolepsy. The DNA for the CDR3 is TGTGCCAGCAGCTTGTTTAGCGGGAGCCTGACAGATACGCAGTATTTT. Encoded protein: CASSLFSGSLTDTQYF.